These 27 T cell receptor beta chains were sequenced from one sample in a study of blood T cell repertoires in COVID-19. The method was immunoSEQ multiplex PCR; TCRdb's version includes in-frame clones alone and lacks a portion of them. The sample shows about 77,000 clones, roughly 80% of them seen only once. Sequencing was done on a sample of peripheral blood. Every receptor here comes from a woman aged 70-85 years with acute or convalescent COVID-19.

This chain joins TRBV27 and TRBJ1-1, with D possibly being TRBD1 (6 bases). Per the germline V gene, CDR1 is MNHEY and CDR2 is SMNVEV (reference sequence). V was cut by 2 bases and J by 1 base, with 14 bases left in between. This CDR3 is built from 16 residues. The CDR3 protein is CASSLGKGTWNTEAFF. CDR3 DNA: TGTGCCAGCAGTTTAGGTAAGGGGACATGGAACACTGAAGCTTTCTTT.

As for this clone: At the DNA level, this CDR3 is encoded by other sequences in the same sample as well. The rearrangement joins TRBV6-5 to TRBJ1-1; D remains ambiguous. CDR1 is MNHEY, CDR2 SVGAGI, per germline. V lost 0 bases, J lost 1 base, and 6 bases lay in between. CDR3 length: 14 amino acids. CDR3 sequence reads: CASSYSAGNTEAFF. The CDR3 bases are TGTGCCAGCAGTTACTCAGCAGGGAACACTGAAGCTTTCTTT.

The chain links TRBV13 to TRBJ1-1, with a weak D call TRBD1 (5 bases). In germline, CDR1 is PRHDT, CDR2 FYEKMQ (reference sequence). The germline V and J ends were trimmed by 5 bases and 4 bases, with 14 bases remaining between them. This CDR3 spans 14 amino acids. CDR3 region: CASSAGRGGTEAFF. The DNA of the CDR3 is TGTGCCAGCAGCGCAGGGAGGGGTGGCACTGAAGCTTTCTTT.

This clone was detected a few times. In DNA form, the CDR3 reads TGTGCCAGCAGTTACCGATCAGTGGGGGGGCGCGACGAGCAGTACTTC. It is translated as CASSYRSVGGRDEQYF. The rearrangement joins TRBV6-2 or TRBV6-3 to TRBJ2-7; D might be TRBD2 (7 bases). Trimming left V 2 bases short and J 5 bases short, with 19 bases between. The length of the CDR3 is 16 residues. Germline CDR1 is MNHEY and CDR2 is SVGEGT.

The chain employs TRBV2 and TRBJ2-2, with 10 nucleotides matching TRBD1. V was clipped by 6 bases and J by 6 bases; unmatched bases: 22. CDR1 and CDR2 from the germline V gene are SNHLY and FYNNEI. CDR3 length: 20 residues. The CDR3 DNA sequence: TGTGCCAGCAGCTCCACCCGGGACAGGGGAAGACGAGGCGGTTCCGGGGAGCTGTTTTTT. It codes for CASSSTRDRGRRGGSGELFF.

This rearrangement joins TRBV29-1 to TRBJ1-1, with TRBD1 identical over 9 bases. Germline values: CDR1 SQVTM, CDR2 ANQGSEA. The CDR3 extends over 14 amino acids. V was pared by 3 bases and J by 4 bases, with 6 bases of the junction left unmatched. CDR3 sequence reads: CSVDLQQGATEAFF. CDR3 in DNA: TGCAGCGTTGATCTGCAACAGGGGGCCACTGAAGCTTTCTTT.

V usage is TRBV4-3 and J usage is TRBJ2-1, with 12 bases matching TRBD2. CDR1 is LGHNA and CDR2 is YSLEER in the germline V gene. The length of the CDR3 is 16 residues. V dropped 0 bases and J dropped 6; count of bases not matched to a gene: 3. The CDR3 protein is CASSQDSSGGANEQFF. The DNA of the CDR3 is TGCGCCAGCAGCCAAGACTCTAGCGGGGGGGCCAATGAGCAGTTCTTC.

This clone was counted once. The genes are TRBV14 and TRBJ2-1; TRBD2 might be the D (5 bases). In germline, CDR1 is SGHDN, CDR2 FVKESK. The CDR3 covers 11 residues. Trimming took off 8 bases at V and 7 bases at J, with 9 bases between the two ends. CDR3 amino acids: CASSLANEQFF. The CDR3 DNA follows: TGTGCCAGCTCGCTAGCAAATGAGCAGTTCTTC.

This chain joins TRBV6-6 and TRBJ2-5; D unclear. Germline CDR1 MNHNY, CDR2 SVGAGI (reference sequence). This CDR3 has 15 amino acids. Trimming shortened V by 2 bases and J by 2 bases, and 12 bases separated the two germline ends. The CDR3 DNA reads as TGTGCCAGCAGTTACGCCAGGCATCGGCAAGAGACCCAGTACTTC. As protein: CASSYARHRQETQYF.

The V and J genes are TRBV12-5 and TRBJ2-7; TRBD1 matches at 12 bases. Losses at the gene ends were 6 bases for V and 5 bases for J; bases not matched to a gene: 5. The CDR3 consists of 14 residues. Germline V gives CDR1 LGHNT, CDR2 FRNRAP. The CDR3 bases are TGTGCTAGTGGACCGGGACAGGGGGCCCACGAGCAGTACTTC. Translation gives CASGPGQGAHEQYF.

This chain joins TRBV4-2 and TRBJ1-2; D uncertain. The CDR3 has 12 amino acids. Germline CDR1 LGHNA, CDR2 YNFKEQ. Trimming took 1 base from V and 8 from J, leaving 8 bases between them. The CDR3 here is CASSQAGRGYTF. CDR3 nucleotides: TGTGCCAGCAGCCAAGCAGGAAGGGGCTACACCTTC.

The CDR3 here is CASRLSTGEFDEAFF. The CDR3 coding sequence is TGTGCCAGCAGACTCTCGACAGGGGAGTTTGATGAAGCTTTCTTT. This chain joins TRBV6-5 and TRBJ1-1, with 8 bases lining up with TRBD1. With V trimmed by 6 bases and J by 7 bases, 13 bases remained unmatched. CDR1 is MNHEY and CDR2 is SVGAGI in the germline V gene. The CDR3 totals 15 residues.

This rearrangement joins TRBV9 to TRBJ1-2, with a possible D match to TRBD1 (5 bases). Germline V lookup: CDR1 SGDLS, CDR2 YYNGEE. The CDR3 contains 15 residues. Trimming removed 0 bases at V and 4 bases at J, with 13 bases between. The CDR3 nucleotides are TGTGCCAGCAGCGTAGGCGGGGGACTAATCTATGGCTACACCTTC. This codes for CASSVGGGLIYGYTF.

The chain links TRBV6-2 or TRBV6-3 to TRBJ2-1, with D tentatively TRBD1 (6 bases). V was shortened by 1 base and J by 4 bases, with 14 bases between the two germline ends. CDR1 MNHEY and CDR2 SVGEGT come from the germline V gene. There are 16 residues in the CDR3. CDR3 protein: CASSYFGGPVYNEQFF. CDR3 DNA: TGTGCCAGCAGTTACTTTGGGGGCCCGGTGTACAATGAGCAGTTCTTC.

This sequence joins TRBV2 and TRBJ1-2, with TRBD1 matching over 7 bases. The CDR3 has 14 residues. In germline, CDR1 is SNHLY, CDR2 FYNNEI. J lost 4 bases, V lost 5 bases, and 7 bases had no gene match. The CDR3 loop reads CASSHRDSLYGYTF. The CDR3 bases are TGTGCCAGCAGTCACCGGGACAGCCTCTATGGCTACACCTTC.

This clone is a singleton in its sample. The V and J genes are TRBV2 and TRBJ1-5; a possible D gene is TRBD1 (5 bases). The CDR3 is 13 residues long. CDR1 is SNHLY, CDR2 FYNNEI, per germline. V gave up 5 bases and J gave up 3 bases, with 8 bases separating them. CDR3 bases: TGTGCCAGCAGTTGGACAAACAATCAGCCCCAGCATTTT. This codes for CASSWTNNQPQHF.

A single count supports this clone. The chain joins TRBV14 to TRBJ1-1, with D maybe TRBD1 (6 bases). Germline V CDR1 and CDR2: SGHDN, FVKESK. The CDR3 runs 15 residues. Trimming removed 3 bases from V and 1 base from J, with 12 bases in between. In DNA form, the CDR3 reads TGTGCCAGCAGCCACCTACAGGGACGGAACACTGAAGCTTTCTTT. Its translation: CASSHLQGRNTEAFF.

The rearrangement links TRBV5-1 to TRBJ2-2; 13 bases agree with TRBD2. Germline V gene lookup returns CDR1 SGHRS and CDR2 YFSETQ. The junction had 4 bases not matched to a gene; V was cut back by 1 base and J by 1 base. The length of the CDR3 is 18 residues. CDR3 sequence: CASSLRLAGGLNTGELFF. The CDR3 region has the DNA TGCGCCAGCAGCTTGCGACTAGCGGGGGGCCTGAACACCGGGGAGCTGTTTTTT.

The CDR3 region has the DNA TGTGCCAGCAATAGCAGGACAGCGGCAGATACGCAGTATTTT. Translation gives CASNSRTAADTQYF. The chain recombines TRBV7-2 with TRBJ2-3; TRBD1 is a possible D gene (6 bases). V lost 7 bases, J lost 4 bases, and 15 bases lay in between. Germline CDR1 SGHTA, CDR2 FQGNSA. There are 14 residues in the CDR3.

This rearrangement joins TRBV21-1 to TRBJ1-6. TRBV21-1 is a pseudogene segment. The CDR3 consists of 16 residues. In DNA form, the CDR3 reads TGTGCCAGCAGCAAAGACCGGGGATCCTATAATTCACCCCTCCACTTT. Its protein product is CASSKDRGSYNSPLHF.

The CDR3 sequence is CSVNSGTAWTRTQYF. CDR3 DNA sequence: TGCAGCGTTAACTCCGGGACAGCCTGGACAAGGACCCAGTACTTC. The chain joins TRBV29-1 to TRBJ2-5; TRBD1 aligns across 7 bases. The junction had 16 bases not matched to a gene; V was cut back by 5 bases and J by 7 bases. This CDR3 has 15 amino acids. Looked up from germline, CDR1 is SQVTM and CDR2 is ANQGSEA.

This sequence joins TRBV2 and TRBJ2-7, with a possible D match to TRBD2 (5 bases). CDR3 length equals 12 residues. Trimming stripped 6 bases from V and 6 bases from J, with 12 bases between. The germline V gene has CDR1 SNHLY and CDR2 FYNNEI. CDR3 coding DNA: TGTGCCAGCAGGAAAGATGAGGGCGAGCAGTACTTC. Residues: CASRKDEGEQYF. The whole variable domain, remainder taken from reference TRBV2 and TRBJ2-7, is EPEVTQTPSHQVTQMGQEVILRCVPISNHLYFYWYRQILGQKVEFLVSFYNNEISEKSEIFDDQFSVERPDGSNFTLKIRSTKLEDSAMYFCASRKDEGEQYFGPGTRLTVT.

The CDR3 spells CASGLVIYRGRGETQYF. CDR3 coding DNA: TGTGCTAGTGGTTTGGTAATCTACAGGGGGCGCGGAGAGACCCAGTACTTC. V usage is TRBV12-5 and J usage is TRBJ2-5, with 9 positions matching TRBD1. The CDR3 runs to 17 residues. V lost 0 bases and J lost 4; bases outside the gene matches: 9. Germline V gene data show CDR1 as LGHNT and CDR2 as FRNRAP.

The CDR3 bases are TGTGCCAGCAGTGACCAGAATCAGCCCCAGCATTTT. This gives the protein CASSDQNQPQHF. The chain recombines TRBV2 with TRBJ1-5; D gene uncertain. The CDR3 consists of 12 residues. Germline V gene sequence: CDR1 SNHLY, CDR2 FYNNEI. Trimming removed 3 bases at V and 4 bases at J, with 4 bases between.

This chain joins TRBV24-1 and TRBJ1-4, with 8 positions matching TRBD1. CDR1 is KGHDR, CDR2 SFDVKD, per germline. CDR3 size: 15 residues. Trimming took 4 bases from V and 6 from J; bases not matched to a gene: 6. The CDR3: CATSDSRGRDEKLFF. In DNA, the CDR3 is TGTGCCACCAGTGACTCCAGGGGGCGAGATGAAAAACTGTTTTTT.

V usage is TRBV3-1 (or the pseudogene TRBV3-2) and J usage is TRBJ2-5; TRBD1 is a possible D gene (6 bases). Trimming took off 3 bases at V and 5 bases at J, with 10 bases between the two ends. From germline, CDR1 is LGHDT and CDR2 YNNKEL (reference sequence). CDR3 length equals 13 residues. The CDR3 sequence is CASSHRGWETQYF. CDR3 nucleotides: TGTGCCAGCAGCCACAGGGGATGGGAGACCCAGTACTTC.

This CDR3 is CASSQQDSGGFTDTQYF. The DNA for the CDR3 is TGCGCCAGCAGCCAACAGGATAGCGGGGGCTTCACAGATACGCAGTATTTT. The rearrangement links TRBV4-3 to TRBJ2-3, with TRBD2 matching over 9 bases. The trim removed 2 bases at V and 2 bases at J, leaving 8 bases unmatched. Germline loops: CDR1 LGHNA, CDR2 YSLEER. The CDR3 has 17 amino acids.